The TCR beta chain under discussion was sequenced for a study of T cells expressing NK-cell markers. Study as a whole: Cells sorted as CD3+CD56+NKG2C+, CD3+CD56+NKG2C- and CD3+CD56-NKG2C+ T cells supplied the TCR beta repertoires. Sequencing covered eight donors, seven HCMV-seropositive and one seronegative.

Libraries used 5'RACE template switching adding universal primer site and UMIs. TCRdb re-called the 5' RACE reads; every CDR3 protein appears as one record, without DNA. With 350,000 to 450,000 distinct CDR3 sequences in the sample, the ten largest clones hold 5% to 5.5%. To note about this clonotype: The antigen is unknown.

Findings of the study overall: These same clonotypes (in several donors) also led the CD3+CD56-NKG2C+ fraction.

Germline CDR1 reads SGHDT; CDR2 reads YYEEEE. CDR3 size: 15 residues. The rearrangement uses TRBV5-6 and TRBJ2-1; TCRdb's D call of TRBD1 is untestable without DNA. The specimen sequenced was blood T cells: a sorted CD56 or NKG2C T cell subset, CD4+ or CD8+ T cells, or bulk PBMC T cells (not recorded which). This clonotype originated in a man aged 18-70 years in good health. The CDR3 loop is CASMRGTGSYNEQFF.